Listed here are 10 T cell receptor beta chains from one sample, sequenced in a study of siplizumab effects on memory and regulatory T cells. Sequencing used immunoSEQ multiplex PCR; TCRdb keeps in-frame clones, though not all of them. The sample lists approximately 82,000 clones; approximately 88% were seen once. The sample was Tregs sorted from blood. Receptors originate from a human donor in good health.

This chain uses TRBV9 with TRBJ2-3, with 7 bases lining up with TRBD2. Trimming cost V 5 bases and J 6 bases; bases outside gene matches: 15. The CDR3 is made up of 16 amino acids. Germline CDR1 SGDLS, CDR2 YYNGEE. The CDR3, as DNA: TGTGCCAGCAGTCGAACTAGCGATAGGAGGAGTGATACGCAGTATTTT. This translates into CASSRTSDRRSDTQYF.

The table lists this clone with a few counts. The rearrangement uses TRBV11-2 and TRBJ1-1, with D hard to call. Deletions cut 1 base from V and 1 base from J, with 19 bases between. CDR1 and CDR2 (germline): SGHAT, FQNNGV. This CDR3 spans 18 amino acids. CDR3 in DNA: TGTGCCAGCAGCTTAGGGTTCTTGCGTTCGGGAGAGAACACTGAAGCTTTCTTT. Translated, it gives CASSLGFLRSGENTEAFF.

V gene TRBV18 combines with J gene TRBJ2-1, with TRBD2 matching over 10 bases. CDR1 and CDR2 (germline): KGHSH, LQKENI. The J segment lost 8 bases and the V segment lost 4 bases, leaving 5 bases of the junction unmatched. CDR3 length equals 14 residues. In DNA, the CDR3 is TGTGCCAGCTCACAACAGCGGGGGGGCGATGAGCAGTTCTTC. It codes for CASSQQRGGDEQFF.

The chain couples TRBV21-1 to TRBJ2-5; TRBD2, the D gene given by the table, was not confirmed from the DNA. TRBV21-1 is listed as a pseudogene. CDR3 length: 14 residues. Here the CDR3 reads CASSKPRLVGTQYF. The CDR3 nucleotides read TGTGCCAGCAGCAAACCCCGACTAGTGGGGACCCAGTACTTC.

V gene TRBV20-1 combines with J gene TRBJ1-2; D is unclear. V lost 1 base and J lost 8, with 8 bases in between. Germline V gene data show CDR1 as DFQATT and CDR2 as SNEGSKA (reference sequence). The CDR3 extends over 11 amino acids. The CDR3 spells CSARVGSGYTF. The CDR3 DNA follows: TGCAGTGCTAGAGTAGGGAGCGGCTACACCTTC.

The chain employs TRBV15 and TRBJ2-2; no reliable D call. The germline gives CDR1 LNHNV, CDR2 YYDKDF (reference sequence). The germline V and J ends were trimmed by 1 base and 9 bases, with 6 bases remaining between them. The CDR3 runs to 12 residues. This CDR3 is CATSRGPRELFF. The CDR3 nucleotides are TGTGCCACCAGCAGAGGTCCTCGGGAGCTGTTTTTT.

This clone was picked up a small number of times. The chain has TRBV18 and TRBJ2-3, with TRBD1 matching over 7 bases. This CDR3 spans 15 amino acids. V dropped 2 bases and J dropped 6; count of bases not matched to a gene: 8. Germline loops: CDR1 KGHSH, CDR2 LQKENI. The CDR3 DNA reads TGTGCCAGCTCACCAAAGGAGACAGGGAAGGATACGCAGTATTTT. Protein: CASSPKETGKDTQYF.

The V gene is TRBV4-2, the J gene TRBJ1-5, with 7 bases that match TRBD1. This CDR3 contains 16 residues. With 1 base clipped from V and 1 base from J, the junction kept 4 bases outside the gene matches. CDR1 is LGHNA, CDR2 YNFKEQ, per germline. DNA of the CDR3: TGTGCCAGCAGCCAAGGTGACAGGGTGAGCAATCAGCCCCAGCATTTT. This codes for CASSQGDRVSNQPQHF.

CDR3 in amino acids: CASSLGGTNTEAFF. The CDR3, as DNA: TGCGCCAGCAGCTTGGGAGGGACGAACACTGAAGCTTTCTTT. The gene calls are TRBV5-1 and TRBJ1-1; TRBD1 is a possible D gene (5 bases). Germline loops: CDR1 SGHRS, CDR2 YFSETQ. The CDR3 loop spans 14 amino acids. Trimming stripped 0 bases from V and 1 base from J, with 7 bases between.

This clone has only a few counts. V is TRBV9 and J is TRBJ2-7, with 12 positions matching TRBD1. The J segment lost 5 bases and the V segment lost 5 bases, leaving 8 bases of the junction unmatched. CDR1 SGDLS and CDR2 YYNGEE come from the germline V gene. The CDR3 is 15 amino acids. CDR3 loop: CASRPDGTGGNEQYF. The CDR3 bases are TGTGCCAGCAGACCAGACGGGACAGGGGGCAACGAGCAGTACTTC. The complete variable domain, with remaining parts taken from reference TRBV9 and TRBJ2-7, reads DSGVTQTPKHLITATGQRVTLRCSPRSGDLSVYWYQQSLDQGLQFLIQYYNGEERAKGNILERFSAQQFPDLHSELNLSSLELGDSALYFCASRPDGTGGNEQYFGPGTRLTVT.